These T cell receptor beta chains were read from a single sample in a study of graft-versus-host responses after intestinal transplantation. The data were produced by immunoSEQ multiplex PCR, yet TCRdb's version contains in-frame clones alone and is incomplete. The profile shows tens of thousands of clones, roughly 83% of them singletons. Their cognate antigens are unknown. Here the sequenced sample was unstimulated CD8+ T cells sorted from spleen or lymph node cells, taken before intestinal transplant. Receptor source: a human donor who received an intestinal transplant. The CDR3 runs from the conserved cysteine through the conserved F or W. A D gene is named only where the DNA matches it firmly. Clone size, where shown, is once, few, many, or a class for clones that have expanded.

TRBD2	.	TRBV5-4	14	TRBJ2-5	TGTGCCAGCAGCTCACTAGCGGGGGTAGAGACCCAGTACTTC	CASSSLAGVETQYF
TRBD2	.	TRBV28	15	TRBJ2-7	TGTGCCAGCAGTTCCTGGGGGGGACTATCCTACGAGCAGTACTTC	CASSSWGGLSYEQYF
.	.	TRBV4-2	14	TRBJ2-7	TGTGCCAGCAGCCCCGGCAGGGTTTCCTACGAGCAGTACTTC	CASSPGRVSYEQYF
TRBD1	medium-sized	TRBV19	14	TRBJ1-3	TGTGCCAGTAGTCCAGGGGGCGCGAGAAACACCATATATTTT	CASSPGGARNTIYF
.	.	TRBV2	18	TRBJ1-2	TGTGCCAGCAGTGAAACTGCCAGGGGAGTCGTCCCAAACTATGGCTACACCTTC	CASSETARGVVPNYGYTF
TRBD2	.	TRBV15	14	TRBJ2-7	TGTGCCACCAGCAGAGGTAGCGGGGTATACGAGCAGTACTTC	CATSRGSGVYEQYF
.	.	TRBV10-3	15	TRBJ1-5	TGTGCCATCAGTCAGGGAGGGAATAGCAATCAGCCCCAGCATTTT	CAISQGGNSNQPQHF
.	.	TRBV30	13	TRBJ1-2	TGTGCCTGGAGTCCTCTACAGGGTCCGGGCTACACCTTC	CAWSPLQGPGYTF
.	.	TRBV7-9	11	TRBJ2-1	TGTGCCAGCAGCCCCTTTTATGAGCAGTTCTTC	CASSPFYEQFF
.	.	TRBV25-1	12	TRBJ2-1	TGTGCCAGCAGGGCGGGGAACAATGAGCAGTTCTTC	CASRAGNNEQFF
.	.	TRBV28	16	TRBJ2-5	TGTGCCAGCAGTTCCCCGCTATGGCCGGGGCAAGAGACCCAGTACTTC	CASSSPLWPGQETQYF
TRBD1	medium-sized	TRBV18	17	TRBJ1-1	TGTGCCAGCTCACCACCGGCGCCAGGGGGCATAGGCACTGAAGCTTTCTTT	CASSPPAPGGIGTEAFF
TRBD1	.	TRBV27	16	TRBJ2-7	TGTGCCAGCAGTTTATCACCAGGGACAGGGTCCTACGAGCAGTACTTC	CASSLSPGTGSYEQYF
.	.	TRBV7-9	13	TRBJ2-2	TGTGCCAGCAGCCCAGGGGTTGCCGGGGAGCTGTTTTTT	CASSPGVAGELFF
TRBD2	.	TRBV10-2	15	TRBJ2-1	TGCGCCAGCAGTTGGGCTAGCGGGAATATCAATGAGCAGTTCTTC	CASSWASGNINEQFF
TRBD1	.	TRBV7-6	16	TRBJ1-3	TGTGCCAGCAGCTCGGGACAGGGAGTAAAAGGAAACACCATATATTTT	CASSSGQGVKGNTIYF